These 26 T cell receptor beta chains were sequenced from one sample in a study of blood T cell repertoires in COVID-19. The data were produced by immunoSEQ multiplex PCR, yet TCRdb's version contains in-frame clones alone and is incomplete. The table has about 190,000 clones, roughly 89% seen once. What was sequenced was peripheral blood. Receptor source: a woman aged 70 to 79 with COVID-19, enrolled during active disease.

In this sample, this clone turned up a few times. CDR3 amino acids: CASRWTSTQYF. In DNA, the CDR3 is TGTGCCAGCAGATGGACTAGTACGCAGTATTTT. The chain recombines TRBV13 with TRBJ2-3; 7 nucleotides agree with TRBD2. V gave up 6 bases and J gave up 8 bases; unmatched junction bases: 2. Germline values: CDR1 PRHDT, CDR2 FYEKMQ (reference sequence). This CDR3 has 11 residues.

The rearrangement uses TRBV19 and TRBJ2-1; possibly TRBD2 for D (6 bases). The length of the CDR3 is 17 residues. CDR1 LNHDA and CDR2 SQIVND come from the germline V gene (reference sequence). Trimming removed 1 base at V and 6 bases at J, with 19 bases between. CDR3 sequence (DNA): TGTGCCAGTAGTATAGTACTTGGTGGCGGGACTGTCAATGAGCAGTTCTTC. It codes for CASSIVLGGGTVNEQFF.

The rearrangement joins TRBV7-3 to TRBJ1-1; 7 bases are a match to TRBD1. The CDR3 covers 14 residues. Germline trimming cut 5 bases from V and 0 bases from J; bases unmatched to any gene: 3. Germline CDR1 reads SGHTA; CDR2 reads FQGTGA. The CDR3 coding sequence is TGTGCCAGCAGCCAGACAGGGATGAACACTGAAGCTTTCTTT. This gives the protein CASSQTGMNTEAFF.

The J gene is TRBJ1-1, the V gene TRBV5-1; 11 bases are a match to TRBD1. With 4 bases clipped from V and 4 bases from J, the junction kept 3 bases outside the gene matches. CDR3 length equals 14 residues. CDR1 is SGHRS, CDR2 YFSETQ, per germline. This CDR3 reads CASSTGTGGTEAFF. CDR3 DNA sequence: TGCGCCAGCAGCACCGGGACAGGGGGCACTGAAGCTTTCTTT.

The genes are TRBV3-1 (or the pseudogene TRBV3-2) and TRBJ2-7; a weak D match, TRBD1 (5 bases). CDR3 length: 17 residues. The V and J ends lost 4 bases and 2 bases respectively, with 21 bases between them. Per the germline V gene, CDR1 is LGHDT and CDR2 is YNNKEL (reference sequence). CDR3 sequence: CASSRRLSFREPYEQYF. The CDR3 nucleotides read TGTGCCAGCAGCCGAAGGCTGTCATTCAGGGAACCCTACGAGCAGTACTTC.

This rearrangement joins TRBV5-5 to TRBJ1-5, with D unclear. Per the germline V gene, CDR1 is SGHKS and CDR2 is YYEKEE (reference sequence). The V end lost 4 bases, the J end lost 0 bases, and 8 bases lay between the germline ends. CDR3 size: 14 residues. The DNA of the CDR3 is TGTGCCAGCAGCCGGGAGTATAGCAATCAGCCCCAGCATTTT. Translated, it gives CASSREYSNQPQHF. The full variable domain, with the rest looked up from reference TRBV5-5 and TRBJ1-5, is DAGVTQSPTHLIKTRGQQVTLRCSPISGHKSVSWYQQVLGQGPQFIFQYYEKEERGRGNFPDRFSARQFPNYSSELNVNALLLGDSALYLCASSREYSNQPQHFGDGTRLSIL.

The rearrangement joins TRBV9 to TRBJ1-2; D is unclear. The germline V gene encodes CDR1 SGDLS and CDR2 YYNGEE. With 0 bases removed from V and 3 bases from J, the gap between germline ends came to 6 bases. This CDR3 contains 13 residues. The CDR3 sequence is CASSVAGYYGYTF. CDR3 DNA sequence: TGTGCCAGCAGCGTAGCCGGGTACTATGGCTACACCTTC.

The V gene is TRBV9, the J gene TRBJ2-1; D is undetermined. The CDR3 is 13 amino acids. V lost 0 bases and J lost 10, with 11 bases in between. Germline loops: CDR1 SGDLS, CDR2 YYNGEE. CDR3 in amino acids: CASSVEVQVEQFF. The CDR3 DNA is TGTGCCAGCAGCGTAGAGGTTCAGGTGGAGCAGTTCTTC.

The chain recombines TRBV18 with TRBJ1-6; 7 positions agree with TRBD1. With 0 bases clipped from V and 6 bases from J, the junction kept 2 bases outside the gene matches. The CDR3 runs to 15 residues. Germline loops: CDR1 KGHSH, CDR2 LQKENI. CDR3 sequence (DNA): TGTGCCAGCTCACCACCGGGACAGCTTAATTCACCCCTCCACTTT. Its translation: CASSPPGQLNSPLHF.

This clone was observed a few times. This chain connects TRBV5-1 to TRBJ2-7, with D possibly TRBD2 on 6 matching bases. The CDR3 length is 15 residues. In germline, CDR1 is SGHRS, CDR2 YFSETQ. The germline V and J ends were trimmed by 4 bases and 0 bases, with 14 bases remaining between them. CDR3 sequence: CASSLRPGSSYEQYF. The CDR3, as DNA: TGCGCCAGCAGCCTCCGCCCCGGGAGCTCCTACGAGCAGTACTTC.

The chain carries TRBV6-1 and TRBJ1-1, with TRBD1 matching over 8 bases. The length of the CDR3 is 16 residues. From germline, CDR1 is MNHNS and CDR2 SASEGT. V trimming: 3 bases; J trimming: 0 bases; junction bases outside the gene matches: 6. CDR3 in DNA: TGTGCCAGCAGTGACGGACAGGGCCGACTGAACACTGAAGCTTTCTTT. Its translation: CASSDGQGRLNTEAFF.

The chain carries TRBV25-1 and TRBJ1-2; D call uncertain. The germline gives CDR1 MGHDK, CDR2 SYGVNS. CDR3 length: 15 amino acids. With 2 bases removed from V and 4 bases from J, the gap between germline ends came to 14 bases. The CDR3 protein is CASSEPRTDSYGYTF. CDR3 DNA sequence: TGTGCCAGCAGTGAACCCCGAACAGATTCCTATGGCTACACCTTC.

V is TRBV24-1 and J is TRBJ1-1, with D possibly matching TRBD1 (5 bases). Trimming stripped 3 bases from V and 7 bases from J, with 11 bases between. CDR1 is KGHDR and CDR2 is SFDVKD in the germline V gene. The CDR3 is made up of 13 amino acids. In nucleotides, the CDR3 is TGTGCCACCAGTGATACAGGCACTCTTGAAGCTTTCTTT. Translated: CATSDTGTLEAFF.

The chain joins TRBV11-3 to TRBJ1-2, with 7 bases aligning to TRBD1. The CDR3 runs 16 residues. Germline assignment: CDR1 SGHNT and CDR2 YENEEA. V dropped 2 bases and J dropped 2; count of bases not matched to a gene: 8. CDR3 in DNA: TGTGCCAGCAGCTTAATGGGTGGGACAGTCAACTATGGCTACACCTTC. Its protein is CASSLMGGTVNYGYTF.

In its sample, this clone was seen once. This rearrangement joins TRBV5-1 to TRBJ1-1, with TRBD1 matching 7 bases. With V trimmed by 3 bases and J by 3 bases, 2 bases remained unmatched. In germline, CDR1 is SGHRS, CDR2 YFSETQ. CDR3 length: 13 amino acids. The CDR3 spells CASSYRGDTEAFF. The CDR3 nucleotides read TGCGCCAGCAGCTACAGGGGCGACACTGAAGCTTTCTTT.

The chain has TRBV3-1 (or the pseudogene TRBV3-2) and TRBJ1-5; tentative D call: TRBD1 (6 bases). Per the germline V gene, CDR1 is LGHDT and CDR2 is YNNKEL (reference sequence). The CDR3 loop spans 16 amino acids. V was trimmed by 0 bases and J by 6 bases, leaving 15 bases between them. The CDR3 sequence is CASSQEMGGLGQPQHF. CDR3 coding DNA: TGTGCCAGCAGCCAAGAGATGGGGGGGCTGGGTCAGCCCCAGCATTTT.

The chain carries TRBV7-9 and TRBJ1-5; possibly TRBD1 for D (5 bases). The CDR3 runs 14 residues. Per germline, CDR1 SEHNR and CDR2 FQNEAQ (reference sequence). V was clipped by 5 bases and J by 4 bases, with 12 bases between them. CDR3: CASSTDRFNQPQHF. For the CDR3, the DNA is TGTGCCAGCAGCACAGACAGATTTAATCAGCCCCAGCATTTT.

CDR3 in DNA: TGTGCCAGCAGTCAAGGAGGGGTCATACAGCCCCAGCATTTT. It translates to CASSQGGVIQPQHF. The J gene is TRBJ1-5, the V gene TRBV28; D possibly corresponds to TRBD1 (5 bases). The CDR3 is made up of 14 amino acids. Trimming left V 5 bases short and J 7 bases short, with 15 bases between. The germline V gene has CDR1 MDHEN and CDR2 SYDVKM. The whole variable domain, remainder taken from reference TRBV28 and TRBJ1-5, is DVKVTQSSRYLVKRTGEKVFLECVQDMDHENMFWYRQDPGLGLRLIYFSYDVKMKEKGDIPEGYSVSREKKERFSLILESASTNQTSMYLCASSQGGVIQPQHFGDGTRLSIL.

The chain employs TRBV7-8 and TRBJ2-5, with 11 bases lining up with TRBD1. This CDR3 is built from 17 residues. Germline-derived CDR1 and CDR2 are SGHVS and FQNEAQ. V shed 7 bases and J 6 bases; nucleotides not matched to a gene: 16. The CDR3 reads CASTSGGGQGDEKTQYF. The CDR3, as DNA: TGTGCCAGCACCTCGGGAGGGGGACAGGGGGACGAGAAGACCCAGTACTTC.

This chain uses TRBV7-9 with TRBJ2-7; maybe TRBD1 (6 bases). V was shortened by 5 bases and J by 5 bases, with 22 bases between the two germline ends. The CDR3 length is 16 residues. From germline, CDR1 is SEHNR and CDR2 FQNEAQ (reference sequence). The DNA for the CDR3 is TGTGCCAGCAGCCTAGTCCGTAGACAGGACAGCGACGAGCAGTACTTC. Translated, it gives CASSLVRRQDSDEQYF.

About this clone: Other DNA sequences in the same sample also yield this CDR3. The J gene is TRBJ2-7, the V gene TRBV18, with no clear D. CDR3 length equals 14 residues. V dropped 0 bases and J dropped 1 base, with 7 bases sitting between them. Looked up from germline, CDR1 is KGHSH and CDR2 is LQKENI. The CDR3 spells CASSPPSGSYEQYF. The CDR3 DNA is TGTGCCAGCTCACCACCCTCCGGGTCCTACGAGCAGTACTTC.

The rearrangement links TRBV28 to TRBJ1-2; tentatively, D is TRBD1 (6 bases). The CDR3 contains 14 residues. Deletions cut 6 bases from V and 3 bases from J, with 14 bases between. Germline V gene sequence: CDR1 MDHEN, CDR2 SYDVKM. The CDR3 is CASSRPGADYGYTF. In nucleotides, the CDR3 is TGTGCCAGCAGCCGCCCAGGGGCAGACTATGGCTACACCTTC.

V gene TRBV28 combines with J gene TRBJ1-2; 11 nucleotides agree with TRBD1. The CDR3 covers 16 residues. Trimming at V came to 5 bases and at J to 7 bases, leaving 12 bases not matched to a gene. Germline V gives CDR1 MDHEN, CDR2 SYDVKM. DNA of the CDR3: TGTGCCAGCAGTCCAGGAGGGACAGGGGGTCCAGGTGGCTACACCTTC. Translation: CASSPGGTGGPGGYTF.

The V and J genes are TRBV6-5 and TRBJ2-7; D may be TRBD2 (6 bases). Deletions cut 6 bases from V and 3 bases from J, with 18 bases between. The germline V gene has CDR1 MNHEY and CDR2 SVGAGI. The CDR3 loop spans 15 amino acids. The CDR3 DNA reads TGTGCCAGCAGACGCGGGACCCCCGAAATCTACGAGCAGTACTTC. Encoded protein: CASRRGTPEIYEQYF.

CDR3 residues: CASSPPSREETQYF. CDR3 nucleotides: TGTGCCAGCTCACCACCGAGCAGGGAAGAGACCCAGTACTTC. This chain joins TRBV18 and TRBJ2-5; tentative D call: TRBD1 (5 bases). Per the germline V gene, CDR1 is KGHSH and CDR2 is LQKENI. V lost 0 bases to trimming and J lost 3 bases, with 8 bases between them. The CDR3 spans 14 residues.

The V call is TRBV27, the J call TRBJ1-5; the D is unclear. CDR1 is MNHEY and CDR2 is SMNVEV in the germline V gene (reference sequence). This CDR3 is 16 amino acids long. Trimming removed 4 bases at V and 1 base at J, with 14 bases between. The CDR3 DNA reads TGTGCCAGCAGTTGGGCCCCTCCTAGCAGCAATCAGCCCCAGCATTTT. Protein: CASSWAPPSSNQPQHF.